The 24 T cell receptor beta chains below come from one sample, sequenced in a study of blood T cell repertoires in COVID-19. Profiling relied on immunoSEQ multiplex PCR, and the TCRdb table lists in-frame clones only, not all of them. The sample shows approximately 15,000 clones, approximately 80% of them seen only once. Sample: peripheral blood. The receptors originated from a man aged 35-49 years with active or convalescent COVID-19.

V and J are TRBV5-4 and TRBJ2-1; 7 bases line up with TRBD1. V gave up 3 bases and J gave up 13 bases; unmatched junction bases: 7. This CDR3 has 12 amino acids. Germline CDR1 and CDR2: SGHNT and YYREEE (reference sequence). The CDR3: CASSSWDSSQFF. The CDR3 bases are TGTGCCAGCAGCTCCTGGGACAGTTCCCAGTTCTTC.

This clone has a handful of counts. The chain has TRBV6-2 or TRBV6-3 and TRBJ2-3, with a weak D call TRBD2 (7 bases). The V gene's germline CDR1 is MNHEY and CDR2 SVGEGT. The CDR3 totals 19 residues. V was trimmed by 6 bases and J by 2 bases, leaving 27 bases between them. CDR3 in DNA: TGTGCCAGCAGCCTCATGGGGGGGCTACGTCTTGGCCCCACAGATACGCAGTATTTT. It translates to CASSLMGGLRLGPTDTQYF.

CDR3 residues: CASSLGGTATGYTF. In DNA form, the CDR3 reads TGTGCCAGCAGTTTAGGCGGGACAGCAACTGGCTACACCTTC. The V gene is TRBV6-2 or TRBV6-3, the J gene TRBJ1-2, with TRBD1 identical over 7 bases. Germline-derived CDR1 and CDR2 are MNHEY and SVGEGT. V shed 4 bases, J shed 7 bases, and the junction held 9 bases outside the gene matches. The CDR3 consists of 14 residues.

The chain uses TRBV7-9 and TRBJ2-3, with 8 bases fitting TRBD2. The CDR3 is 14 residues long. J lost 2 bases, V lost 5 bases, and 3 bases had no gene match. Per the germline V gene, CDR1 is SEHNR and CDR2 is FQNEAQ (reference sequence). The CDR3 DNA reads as TGTGCCAGCAGCCCACTAGCGGCCACAGATACGCAGTATTTT. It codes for CASSPLAATDTQYF. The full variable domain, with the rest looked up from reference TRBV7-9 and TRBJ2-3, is DTGVSQNPRHKITKRGQNVTFRCDPISEHNRLYWYRQTLGQGPEFLTYFQNEAQLEKSRLLSDRFSAERPKGSFSTLEIQRTEQGDSAMYLCASSPLAATDTQYFGPGTRLTVL.

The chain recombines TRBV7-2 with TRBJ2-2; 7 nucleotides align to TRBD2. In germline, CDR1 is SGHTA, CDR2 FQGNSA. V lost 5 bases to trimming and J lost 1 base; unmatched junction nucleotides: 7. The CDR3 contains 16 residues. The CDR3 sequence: CASSTASGGNTGELFF. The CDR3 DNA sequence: TGTGCCAGCAGCACTGCTAGCGGAGGGAACACCGGGGAGCTGTTTTTT.

The DNA of the CDR3 is TGTGCCAGCAGTTTATCCCCTCCGACAGGGACAAGCAAAAACATTCAGTACTTC. This sequence encodes CASSLSPPTGTSKNIQYF. The rearrangement joins TRBV27 to TRBJ2-4, with 7 bases that match TRBD1. The CDR3 covers 18 residues. Germline-derived CDR1 and CDR2 are MNHEY and SMNVEV (reference sequence). The J segment lost 3 bases and the V segment lost 0 bases, leaving 11 bases of the junction unmatched.

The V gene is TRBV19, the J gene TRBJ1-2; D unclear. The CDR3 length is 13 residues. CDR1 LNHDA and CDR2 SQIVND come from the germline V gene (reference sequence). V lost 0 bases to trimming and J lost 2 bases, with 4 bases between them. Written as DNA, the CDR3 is TGTGCCAGTAGTATAGACAGGAACTATGGCTACACCTTC. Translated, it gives CASSIDRNYGYTF.

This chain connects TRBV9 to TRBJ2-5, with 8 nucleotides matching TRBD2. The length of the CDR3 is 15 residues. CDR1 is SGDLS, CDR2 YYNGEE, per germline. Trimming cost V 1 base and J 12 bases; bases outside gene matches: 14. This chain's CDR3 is CASSVYPNSGDNKYF. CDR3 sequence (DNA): TGTGCCAGCAGCGTATACCCAAATAGCGGGGATAATAAGTACTTC. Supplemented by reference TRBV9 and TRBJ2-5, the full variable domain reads DSGVTQTPKHLITATGQRVTLRCSPRSGDLSVYWYQQSLDQGLQFLIQYYNGEERAKGNILERFSAQQFPDLHSELNLSSLELGDSALYFCASSVYPNSGDNKYFGPGTRLLVL.

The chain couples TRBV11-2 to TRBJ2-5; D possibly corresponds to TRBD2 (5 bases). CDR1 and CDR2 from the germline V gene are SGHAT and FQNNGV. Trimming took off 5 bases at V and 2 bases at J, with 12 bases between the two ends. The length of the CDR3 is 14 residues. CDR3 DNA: TGTGCCAGCAGCCCCAACCGGGGTCAAGAGACCCAGTACTTC. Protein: CASSPNRGQETQYF.

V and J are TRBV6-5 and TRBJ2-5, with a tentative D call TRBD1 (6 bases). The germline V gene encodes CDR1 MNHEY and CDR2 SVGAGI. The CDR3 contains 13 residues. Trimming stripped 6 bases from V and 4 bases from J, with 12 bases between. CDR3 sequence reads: CASSPDSVETQYF. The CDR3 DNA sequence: TGTGCCAGCAGCCCGGACAGCGTAGAGACCCAGTACTTC.

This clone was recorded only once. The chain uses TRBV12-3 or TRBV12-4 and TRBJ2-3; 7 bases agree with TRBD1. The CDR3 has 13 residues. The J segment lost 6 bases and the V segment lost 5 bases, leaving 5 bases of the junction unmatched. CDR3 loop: CASSPQQGDTQYF. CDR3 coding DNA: TGTGCCAGCAGTCCGCAACAGGGGGATACGCAGTATTTT.

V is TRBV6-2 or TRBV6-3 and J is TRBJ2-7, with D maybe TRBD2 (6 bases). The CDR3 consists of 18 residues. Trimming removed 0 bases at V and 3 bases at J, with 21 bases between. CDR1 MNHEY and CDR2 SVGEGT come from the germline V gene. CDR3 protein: CASSYSKAGGTDYYEQYF. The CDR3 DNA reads TGTGCCAGCAGTTACTCGAAAGCGGGTGGGACTGACTACTACGAGCAGTACTTC.

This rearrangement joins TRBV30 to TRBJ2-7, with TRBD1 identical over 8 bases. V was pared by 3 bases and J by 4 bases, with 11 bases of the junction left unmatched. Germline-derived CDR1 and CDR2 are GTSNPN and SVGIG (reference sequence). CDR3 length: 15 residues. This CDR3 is CAWSGGPGGAYEQYF. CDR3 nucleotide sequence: TGTGCCTGGAGCGGAGGGCCAGGGGGCGCGTACGAGCAGTACTTC.

For the CDR3, the DNA is TGTGCCAGAAGCCCACCGGCCAGGGGGCGAAATGAGCAGTTCTTC. Translating gives CARSPPARGRNEQFF. The rearrangement links TRBV5-3 to TRBJ2-1, with TRBD1 identical over 8 bases. TRBV5-3 is an ORF for which the function is uncertain. V lost 4 bases to trimming and J lost 7 bases; unmatched junction nucleotides: 10. The CDR3 contains 15 residues.

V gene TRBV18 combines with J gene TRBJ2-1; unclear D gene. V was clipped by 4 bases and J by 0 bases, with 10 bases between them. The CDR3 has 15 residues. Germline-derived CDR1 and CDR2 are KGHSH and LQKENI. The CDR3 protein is CASSLDMSSYNEQFF. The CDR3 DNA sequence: TGTGCCAGCTCACTAGACATGAGCTCCTACAATGAGCAGTTCTTC.

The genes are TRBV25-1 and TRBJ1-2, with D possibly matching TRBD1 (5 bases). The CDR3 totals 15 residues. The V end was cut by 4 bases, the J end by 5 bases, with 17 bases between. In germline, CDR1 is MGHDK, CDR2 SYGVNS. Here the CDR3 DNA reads TGTGCCAGCAGTGCAGGTTCGACAGCCTCTTATGGCTACACCTTC. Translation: CASSAGSTASYGYTF.

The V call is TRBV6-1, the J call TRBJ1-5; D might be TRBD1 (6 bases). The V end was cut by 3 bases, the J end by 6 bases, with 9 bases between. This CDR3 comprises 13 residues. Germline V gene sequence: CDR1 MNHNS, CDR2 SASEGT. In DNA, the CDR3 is TGTGCCAGCAGTGACGGACAGTTTCAGCCCCAGCATTTT. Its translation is CASSDGQFQPQHF.

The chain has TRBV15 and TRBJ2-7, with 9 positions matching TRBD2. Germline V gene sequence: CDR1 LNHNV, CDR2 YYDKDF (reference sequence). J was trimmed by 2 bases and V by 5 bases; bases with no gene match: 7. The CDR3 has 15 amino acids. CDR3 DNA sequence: TGTGCCACCAGCGGGTCTAGCGGGAATCCCTACGAGCAGTACTTC. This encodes CATSGSSGNPYEQYF.

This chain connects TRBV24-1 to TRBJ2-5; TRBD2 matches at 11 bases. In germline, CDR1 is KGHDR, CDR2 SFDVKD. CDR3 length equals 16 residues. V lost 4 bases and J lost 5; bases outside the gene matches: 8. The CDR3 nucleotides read TGTGCCACCAGTGAGGGTAGCGGGAGGGGCTGGGAGACCCAGTACTTC. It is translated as CATSEGSGRGWETQYF.

The DNA for the CDR3 is TGTGCCAGCAGCTTGGCCGGACCAACGGGCCTAAACGGGGTCACTGAAGCTTTCTTT. Protein product: CASSLAGPTGLNGVTEAFF. J is TRBJ1-1 and V is TRBV5-4; no definite D call. V was trimmed by 0 bases and J by 4 bases, leaving 25 bases between them. This CDR3 is built from 19 residues. Germline CDR1 is SGHNT and CDR2 is YYREEE (reference sequence).

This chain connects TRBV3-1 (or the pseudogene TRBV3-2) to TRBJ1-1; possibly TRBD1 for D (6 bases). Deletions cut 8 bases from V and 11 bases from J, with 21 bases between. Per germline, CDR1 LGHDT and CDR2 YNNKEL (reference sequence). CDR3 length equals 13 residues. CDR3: CASYKSGTQGAFF. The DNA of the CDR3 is TGTGCCAGCTACAAATCCGGGACCCAGGGGGCTTTCTTT.

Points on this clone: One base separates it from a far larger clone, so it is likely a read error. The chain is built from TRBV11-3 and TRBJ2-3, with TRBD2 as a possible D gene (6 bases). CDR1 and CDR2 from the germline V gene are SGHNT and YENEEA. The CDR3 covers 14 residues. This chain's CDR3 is CVSSLGGVADTQYF. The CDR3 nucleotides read TGTGTCAGCAGCTTAGGCGGGGTGGCAGATACGCAGTATTTT.

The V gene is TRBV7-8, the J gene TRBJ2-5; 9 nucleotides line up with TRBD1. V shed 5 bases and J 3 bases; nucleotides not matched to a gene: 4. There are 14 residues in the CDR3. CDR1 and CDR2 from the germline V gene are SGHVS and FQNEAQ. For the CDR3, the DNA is TGTGCCAGCAGCCCCCGACAGGGGGAAGAGACCCAGTACTTC. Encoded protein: CASSPRQGEETQYF.

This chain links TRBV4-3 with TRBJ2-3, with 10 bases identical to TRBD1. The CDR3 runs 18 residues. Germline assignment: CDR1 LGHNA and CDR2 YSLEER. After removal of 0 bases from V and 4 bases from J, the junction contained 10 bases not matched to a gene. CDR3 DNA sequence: TGCGCCAGCAGCCAAGACCGGGCCGGGACAGGGGACTCAGATACGCAGTATTTT. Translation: CASSQDRAGTGDSDTQYF.